These T cell receptor beta chains were read from a single sample in a study of shared clonotypes between healthy human individuals. The method was immunoSEQ multiplex PCR; TCRdb's version includes in-frame clones alone and lacks a portion of them. The sample comprises some 1 million clones, about 77% of which are singletons, and roughly 1.5% rests with the top ten. Sequencing input: memory CD4+ T cells sorted from blood. The receptor set was obtained from a man younger than 35 in good health. CDR3s include the opening cysteine and the closing phenylalanine or tryptophan. The D gene is left open where the match is weak. Clone sizes are given selectively: once, few, many, or a class where the clone is expanded.

abundance: .; j_gene: TRBJ1-4; d_gene: TRBD1; v_gene: TRBV5-1; len: 14; CDR3nt: TGCGCCAGCAGCCCGGGACAGGGGGACGAAAAACTGTTTTTT; CDR3aa: CASSPGQGDEKLFF
abundance: .; j_gene: TRBJ2-7; d_gene: .; v_gene: TRBV28; len: 13; CDR3nt: TGTGCCAGCAGTCCTCCCTACCCCCACGAGCAGTACTTC; CDR3aa: CASSPPYPHEQYF
abundance: .; j_gene: TRBJ2-7; d_gene: .; v_gene: TRBV21-1; len: 22; CDR3nt: TGTGCCAGCAGCAAAGGAAGTTTAGGCCGAGGGGGTCAACCGGGACATTGCTACGAGCAGTACTTC; CDR3aa: CASSKGSLGRGGQPGHCYEQYF
abundance: .; j_gene: TRBJ2-7; d_gene: .; v_gene: TRBV6-5; len: 15; CDR3nt: TGTGCCAGCAGTTACCAACAGCCCAGCTCCTACGAGCAGTACTTC; CDR3aa: CASSYQQPSSYEQYF
abundance: once; j_gene: TRBJ2-2; d_gene: TRBD2; v_gene: TRBV7-2; len: 15; CDR3nt: TGTGCCAGCAGCCCGGGGACTAAAGGCACCGGGGAGCTGTTTTTT; CDR3aa: CASSPGTKGTGELFF
abundance: .; j_gene: TRBJ1-1; d_gene: TRBD1; v_gene: TRBV15; len: 15; CDR3nt: TGTGCCACCAGCAAGAGGACAGGGATGAACACTGAAGCTTTCTTT; CDR3aa: CATSKRTGMNTEAFF
abundance: .; j_gene: TRBJ1-1; d_gene: .; v_gene: TRBV21-1; len: 13; CDR3nt: TGTGCCAGCAGCAAAGGCAATCCGGTTGTAGCTTTCTTT; CDR3aa: CASSKGNPVVAFF
abundance: .; j_gene: TRBJ2-6; d_gene: .; v_gene: TRBV7-6; len: 14; CDR3nt: TGTGCCAGCAGCCTCGGTACTGGGGCCAACGTCCTGACTTTC; CDR3aa: CASSLGTGANVLTF
abundance: .; j_gene: TRBJ1-1; d_gene: TRBD1; v_gene: TRBV9; len: 13; CDR3nt: TGTGCCACCGGACAGGGCATGAACACTGAAGCTTTCTTT; CDR3aa: CATGQGMNTEAFF
abundance: .; j_gene: TRBJ2-1; d_gene: .; v_gene: TRBV5-1; len: 15; CDR3nt: TGCGCCAGCAGCTCGTTAGAAAAAAGGGGGTTTGAGCAGTTCTTC; CDR3aa: CASSSLEKRGFEQFF
abundance: .; j_gene: TRBJ2-1; d_gene: .; v_gene: TRBV6-6; len: 10; CDR3nt: TGTGCCAGCACCCACAATGAGCAGTTCTTC; CDR3aa: CASTHNEQFF
abundance: few; j_gene: TRBJ1-2; d_gene: TRBD1; v_gene: TRBV19; len: 16; CDR3nt: TGTGCCAGTAGTACGGGGACAGGAAACCTTAACTATGGCTACACCTTC; CDR3aa: CASSTGTGNLNYGYTF
abundance: .; j_gene: TRBJ2-1; d_gene: TRBD1; v_gene: TRBV11-2; len: 16; CDR3nt: TGTGCCAGCAGCCCAGGGGGCTCTGGCTCCTACAATGAGCAGTTCTTC; CDR3aa: CASSPGGSGSYNEQFF
abundance: .; j_gene: TRBJ2-1; d_gene: .; v_gene: TRBV7-9; len: 14; CDR3nt: TGTGCCAGCAACAAACGAAGGGGGGGCAATGAGCAGTTCTTC; CDR3aa: CASNKRRGGNEQFF
abundance: few; j_gene: TRBJ2-3; d_gene: TRBD2; v_gene: TRBV7-2; len: 14; CDR3nt: TGTGCCAGCAGGGGCGGGAGTTCCGCAGATACGCAGTATTTT; CDR3aa: CASRGGSSADTQYF
abundance: .; j_gene: TRBJ2-3; d_gene: .; v_gene: TRBV5-1; len: 16; CDR3nt: TGCGCCAGCAGCTTAGGTTCGGGACTTTCCACAGATACGCAGTATTTT; CDR3aa: CASSLGSGLSTDTQYF
abundance: .; j_gene: TRBJ2-7; d_gene: TRBD2; v_gene: TRBV19; len: 17; CDR3nt: TGTGCCAGTAGTACCTGGACTAGCGGGAGGGCGTCCTACGAGCAGTACTTC; CDR3aa: CASSTWTSGRASYEQYF
abundance: .; j_gene: TRBJ2-7; d_gene: TRBD1; v_gene: TRBV5-6; len: 15; CDR3nt: TGTGCCAGCAGCTCGGACGGGACAGGGCTCGACGAGCAGTACTTC; CDR3aa: CASSSDGTGLDEQYF
abundance: many; j_gene: TRBJ2-3; d_gene: .; v_gene: TRBV6-6; len: 16; CDR3nt: TGTGCCAGCAGTTACGGGCTAGCCTATAGCACAGATACGCAGTATTTT; CDR3aa: CASSYGLAYSTDTQYF
abundance: .; j_gene: TRBJ1-5; d_gene: TRBD1; v_gene: TRBV19; len: 17; CDR3nt: TGTGCCAGTAGGAACGTCTTTGGACAGGTTTCCAATCAGCCCCAGCATTTT; CDR3aa: CASRNVFGQVSNQPQHF
abundance: .; j_gene: TRBJ1-2; d_gene: TRBD1; v_gene: TRBV5-3; len: 17; CDR3nt: TGTGCCAGAAGCGTTCCGGGACAGGGGTCGTTAAACTATGGCTACACCTTC; CDR3aa: CARSVPGQGSLNYGYTF
abundance: .; j_gene: TRBJ2-2; d_gene: .; v_gene: TRBV6-6; len: 11; CDR3nt: TGTGCCAGCAGGTACACCGGGGAGCTGTTTTTT; CDR3aa: CASRYTGELFF
abundance: once; j_gene: TRBJ2-3; d_gene: TRBD2; v_gene: TRBV6-6; len: 16; CDR3nt: TGTGCCAGCAGACACCTTGCGGGAGTGAAAACAGATACGCAGTATTTT; CDR3aa: CASRHLAGVKTDTQYF
abundance: .; j_gene: TRBJ2-7; d_gene: .; v_gene: TRBV6-6; len: 11; CDR3nt: TGTGCCAGCAGCTGGAGTGACGAGCAGTACTTC; CDR3aa: CASSWSDEQYF
abundance: .; j_gene: TRBJ2-3; d_gene: .; v_gene: TRBV6-1; len: 13; CDR3nt: TGTGCCAGCATGGGGCCCTTTGAAGATACGCAGTATTTT; CDR3aa: CASMGPFEDTQYF
abundance: .; j_gene: TRBJ2-2; d_gene: .; v_gene: TRBV5-1; len: 16; CDR3nt: TGCGCCAGCAGCCCTAAGGGTATAGGTAACACCGGGGAGCTGTTTTTT; CDR3aa: CASSPKGIGNTGELFF
abundance: .; j_gene: TRBJ2-7; d_gene: .; v_gene: TRBV19; len: 15; CDR3nt: TGTGCCAGTAGTATCGGGGTCAGCCCGATCTACGAGCAGTACTTC; CDR3aa: CASSIGVSPIYEQYF
abundance: .; j_gene: TRBJ2-1; d_gene: TRBD1; v_gene: TRBV15; len: 16; CDR3nt: TGTGCCACCAGGAATCTCGGACAGGGAAGAGACAATGAGCAGTTCTTC; CDR3aa: CATRNLGQGRDNEQFF
abundance: .; j_gene: TRBJ2-7; d_gene: TRBD2; v_gene: TRBV4-3; len: 14; CDR3nt: TGCGCCAGCAGCCAGACTAGCGGACCCTACGAGCAGTACTTC; CDR3aa: CASSQTSGPYEQYF
abundance: .; j_gene: TRBJ2-3; d_gene: TRBD2; v_gene: TRBV14; len: 15; CDR3nt: TGTGCCAGCAGCCCCCGGACTAGCGGAACAGATACGCAGTATTTT; CDR3aa: CASSPRTSGTDTQYF
abundance: .; j_gene: TRBJ1-1; d_gene: .; v_gene: TRBV7-9; len: 14; CDR3nt: TGTGCCAGCAGCCAAATGGAGGGGCCGGCGTCGGCTTTCTTT; CDR3aa: CASSQMEGPASAFF
abundance: .; j_gene: TRBJ2-1; d_gene: .; v_gene: TRBV10-3; len: 16; CDR3nt: TGTGCCATCAGGAGTCTAGGGGGAGCGGGGTTACGCGAGCAGTTCTTC; CDR3aa: CAIRSLGGAGLREQFF
abundance: .; j_gene: TRBJ2-1; d_gene: .; v_gene: TRBV5-4; len: 14; CDR3nt: TGTGCCAGCAGCCCCGCGGCGGGACAAAGTGAGCAGTTCTTC; CDR3aa: CASSPAAGQSEQFF
abundance: few; j_gene: TRBJ1-1; d_gene: .; v_gene: TRBV25-1; len: 14; CDR3nt: TGTGCCAGCAGGCCCAGCCGGATGAACACTGAAGCTTTCTTT; CDR3aa: CASRPSRMNTEAFF
abundance: .; j_gene: TRBJ1-5; d_gene: .; v_gene: TRBV6-1; len: 12; CDR3nt: TGTGCCAGCTCCTACGGGGGTCAGCCCCAGCATTTT; CDR3aa: CASSYGGQPQHF